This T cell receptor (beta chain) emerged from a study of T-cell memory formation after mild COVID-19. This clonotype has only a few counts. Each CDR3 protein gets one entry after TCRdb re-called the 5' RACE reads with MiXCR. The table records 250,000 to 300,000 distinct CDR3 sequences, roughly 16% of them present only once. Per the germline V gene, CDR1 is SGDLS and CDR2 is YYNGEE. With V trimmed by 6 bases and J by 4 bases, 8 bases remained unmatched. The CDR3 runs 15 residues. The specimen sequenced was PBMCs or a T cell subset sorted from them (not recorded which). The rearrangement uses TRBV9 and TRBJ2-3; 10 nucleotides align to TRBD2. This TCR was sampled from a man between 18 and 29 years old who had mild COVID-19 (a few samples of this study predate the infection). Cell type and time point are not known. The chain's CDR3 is CASKRSGGASDTQYF. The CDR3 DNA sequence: TGTGCCAGCAAACGGAGCGGGGGGGCCTCAGATACGCAGTATTTT.